Below, 20 T cell receptor beta chains from the same sample are listed, as sequenced in a study of sequential checkpoint blockade in melanoma. Only in-frame clones appear in the TCRdb table, and some are missing; sequencing was by immunoSEQ multiplex PCR. The data contain around 18,000 clones, around 76% of them singletons. Treatment defined: randomized to nivolumab then ipilimumab (arm A) or the reverse (arm B). The sequencing here drew on CD8+ T cells sorted from blood (inferred from file names), taken from a patient given nivolumab and ipilimumab in sequence. The source of these receptors is a human donor with melanoma.

This chain connects TRBV6-5 to TRBJ2-7; 9 bases match TRBD2. With 0 bases clipped from V and 2 bases from J, the junction kept 2 bases outside the gene matches. The CDR3 consists of 15 residues. Germline-derived CDR1 and CDR2 are MNHEY and SVGAGI. In DNA form, the CDR3 reads TGTGCCAGCAGTTACTCGACTAGCGGACCCTACGAGCAGTACTTC. Amino acids: CASSYSTSGPYEQYF.

V usage is TRBV6-5 and J usage is TRBJ1-1, with D possibly being TRBD1 (5 bases). Between the trimmed V and J ends, which lost 2 bases and 5 bases, there was a span of 18 bases. CDR3 size: 16 residues. Germline CDR1 and CDR2: MNHEY and SVGAGI. This chain's CDR3 is CASSYTLGGLGTEAFF. The DNA for the CDR3 is TGTGCCAGCAGTTACACGTTGGGGGGATTGGGGACTGAAGCTTTCTTT.

V usage is TRBV5-6 and J usage is TRBJ1-2; 8 bases map to TRBD1. This CDR3 has 16 amino acids. The ends lost 4 bases at V and 0 bases at J; junction bases unmatched: 8. Per germline, CDR1 SGHDT and CDR2 YYEEEE. In DNA form, the CDR3 reads TGTGCCAGCAGCACCCGGGACAGGACAGCTAACTATGGCTACACCTTC. As protein: CASSTRDRTANYGYTF.

A few counts support this clone. This rearrangement joins TRBV13 to TRBJ1-1, with no clear D. V was clipped by 2 bases and J by 5 bases, with 15 bases between them. In germline, CDR1 is PRHDT, CDR2 FYEKMQ (reference sequence). This CDR3 has 15 residues. The DNA of the CDR3 is TGTGCCAGCAGCTTATCCGAAGTGGCGGGGACTGAAGCTTTCTTT. Protein product: CASSLSEVAGTEAFF.

The gene calls are TRBV15 and TRBJ1-6, with no clear D. Germline V gene sequence: CDR1 LNHNV, CDR2 YYDKDF (reference sequence). The CDR3 loop spans 15 amino acids. Trimming removed 4 bases from V and 5 bases from J, with 12 bases in between. Here the CDR3 reads CATSIGTGDNSPLHF. CDR3 nucleotides: TGTGCCACCAGCATCGGCACGGGAGATAATTCACCCCTCCACTTT.

This clone was recorded a few times. The rearrangement links TRBV6-6 to TRBJ1-1, with unresolved D. Germline CDR1 reads MNHNY; CDR2 reads SVGAGI (reference sequence). CDR3 length: 12 amino acids. Trimming took 2 bases from V and 5 from J, leaving 6 bases between them. The CDR3 sequence: CASSYGRTEAFF. DNA for the CDR3: TGTGCCAGCAGTTACGGCAGGACTGAAGCTTTCTTT.

The chain employs TRBV5-6 and TRBJ1-2; 7 bases align to TRBD1. CDR3 size: 12 residues. Germline V gives CDR1 SGHDT, CDR2 YYEEEE. The trim removed 4 bases at V and 13 bases at J, leaving 10 bases unmatched. CDR3 bases: TGTGCCAGCAGCCGGAAAACAGGGGTACCCACCTTC. It is translated as CASSRKTGVPTF.

J is TRBJ1-1 and V is TRBV6-4; tentative D call: TRBD1 (6 bases). Germline V CDR1 and CDR2: MRHNA, SNTAGT. V lost 2 bases to trimming and J lost 0 bases, with 7 bases between them. This CDR3 has 14 amino acids. The CDR3 DNA reads as TGTGCCAGCAGTGACGGGGACATGAACACTGAAGCTTTCTTT. It codes for CASSDGDMNTEAFF.

The chain links TRBV27 to TRBJ2-1; D remains ambiguous. CDR3 length: 15 residues. Trimming stripped 8 bases from V and 6 bases from J, with 20 bases between. CDR1 and CDR2 (germline): MNHEY, SMNVEV (reference sequence). The DNA of the CDR3 is TGTGCCAGCCGCATGTCTGCGAGCGTGCCCAATGAGCAGTTCTTC. Encoded protein: CASRMSASVPNEQFF.

The rearrangement joins TRBV6-4 to TRBJ1-2; D unresolved. The V and J ends lost 4 bases and 6 bases respectively, with 12 bases between them. The CDR3 extends over 13 amino acids. CDR1 and CDR2 from the germline V gene are MRHNA and SNTAGT. The CDR3 loop is CASSAAAEDGYTF. In DNA form, the CDR3 reads TGTGCCAGCAGTGCGGCGGCAGAAGATGGCTACACCTTC.

The rearrangement uses TRBV7-9 and TRBJ1-4; TRBD1 matches 7 bases. CDR1 is SEHNR, CDR2 FQNEAQ, per germline (reference sequence). The CDR3 spans 14 residues. Germline trimming cut 4 bases from V and 7 bases from J; bases unmatched to any gene: 6. CDR3 bases: TGTGCCAGCAGCTCAAGTAACAGGGGTGAAAAACTGTTTTTT. Translation gives CASSSSNRGEKLFF.

The chain links TRBV7-2 to TRBJ2-3; 12 nucleotides agree with TRBD1. CDR1 and CDR2 from the germline V gene are SGHTA and FQGNSA. The CDR3 totals 16 residues. With 2 bases clipped from V and 7 bases from J, the junction kept 7 bases outside the gene matches. CDR3 amino acids: CASSLTGTGGGNTQYF. CDR3 DNA sequence: TGTGCCAGCAGCTTAACCGGGACAGGGGGCGGGAATACGCAGTATTTT.

The gene calls are TRBV9 and TRBJ2-5; a possible D gene is TRBD2 (6 bases). This CDR3 comprises 13 residues. CDR1 is SGDLS, CDR2 YYNGEE, per germline. The V end lost 2 bases, the J end lost 3 bases, and 8 bases lay between the germline ends. The CDR3 reads CASSVEREETQYF. CDR3 coding DNA: TGTGCCAGCAGCGTCGAGCGGGAAGAGACCCAGTACTTC.

With respect to this clone: Within the sample, other DNA sequences also encode this same CDR3. This sequence joins TRBV4-3 and TRBJ2-2; 7 bases line up with TRBD2. Trimming removed 1 base from V and 5 bases from J; junction bases left unmatched: 10. The germline V gene encodes CDR1 LGHNA and CDR2 YSLEER. The CDR3 runs to 17 residues. CDR3 DNA: TGCGCCAGCAGCCAAGCTTGGACGGGAGGAAATACCGGGGAGCTGTTTTTT. Residues: CASSQAWTGGNTGELFF.

The chain joins TRBV28 to TRBJ1-2; 10 bases fit TRBD1. V lost 10 bases to trimming and J lost 2 bases; unmatched junction nucleotides: 7. This CDR3 has 14 amino acids. CDR1 and CDR2 from the germline V gene are MDHEN and SYDVKM. The CDR3 DNA reads TGTGCCACCTCGCGGACAGGGGGGAACTATGGCTACACCTTC. As protein: CATSRTGGNYGYTF.

The chain is built from TRBV7-8 and TRBJ2-7, with 12 bases identical to TRBD2. Germline V lookup: CDR1 SGHVS, CDR2 FQNEAQ. Losses at the gene ends were 4 bases for V and 7 bases for J; bases not matched to a gene: 11. This CDR3 is 16 amino acids long. The CDR3 DNA reads as TGTGCCAGCAGCTCGCCACGACTAGCGGGGGACCAGGAGCAGTACTTC. It is translated as CASSSPRLAGDQEQYF.

The chain is built from TRBV28 and TRBJ2-6; possibly TRBD2 for D (6 bases). The CDR3 spans 16 residues. Germline V gene data show CDR1 as MDHEN and CDR2 as SYDVKM. The V end was cut by 5 bases, the J end by 2 bases, with 13 bases between. This CDR3 reads CASSAGQVAGANVLTF. In DNA, the CDR3 is TGTGCCAGCAGTGCGGGGCAAGTCGCTGGGGCCAACGTCCTGACTTTC.

V usage is TRBV5-1 and J usage is TRBJ2-1; 10 bases align to TRBD2. Trimming removed 5 bases from V and 8 bases from J; junction bases left unmatched: 16. CDR3 length equals 17 residues. From germline, CDR1 is SGHRS and CDR2 YFSETQ. Here the CDR3 reads CASSRTERGGVGDEQFF. The CDR3 DNA reads TGCGCCAGCAGTCGGACGGAGCGGGGGGGGGTAGGGGATGAGCAGTTCTTC.

V usage is TRBV4-1 and J usage is TRBJ2-2, with 9 positions matching TRBD1. The CDR3 runs to 15 residues. Unmatched junction bases numbered 5, after V lost 4 bases and J lost 5 bases. Germline assignment: CDR1 MGHRA and CDR2 YSYEKL. The CDR3 sequence is CASSPGTGKTGELFF. The CDR3 DNA follows: TGCGCCAGCAGCCCTGGGACAGGGAAAACCGGGGAGCTGTTTTTT.

This sequence joins TRBV5-6 and TRBJ2-5, with 9 bases aligning to TRBD2. Germline V gene sequence: CDR1 SGHDT, CDR2 YYEEEE. Trimming cost V 3 bases and J 5 bases; bases outside gene matches: 14. The CDR3 has 17 amino acids. CDR3 nucleotide sequence: TGTGCCAGCAGCTACCTCCGACTTAGCGGGAGTCGGGAGACCCAGTACTTC. Amino acids: CASSYLRLSGSRETQYF.